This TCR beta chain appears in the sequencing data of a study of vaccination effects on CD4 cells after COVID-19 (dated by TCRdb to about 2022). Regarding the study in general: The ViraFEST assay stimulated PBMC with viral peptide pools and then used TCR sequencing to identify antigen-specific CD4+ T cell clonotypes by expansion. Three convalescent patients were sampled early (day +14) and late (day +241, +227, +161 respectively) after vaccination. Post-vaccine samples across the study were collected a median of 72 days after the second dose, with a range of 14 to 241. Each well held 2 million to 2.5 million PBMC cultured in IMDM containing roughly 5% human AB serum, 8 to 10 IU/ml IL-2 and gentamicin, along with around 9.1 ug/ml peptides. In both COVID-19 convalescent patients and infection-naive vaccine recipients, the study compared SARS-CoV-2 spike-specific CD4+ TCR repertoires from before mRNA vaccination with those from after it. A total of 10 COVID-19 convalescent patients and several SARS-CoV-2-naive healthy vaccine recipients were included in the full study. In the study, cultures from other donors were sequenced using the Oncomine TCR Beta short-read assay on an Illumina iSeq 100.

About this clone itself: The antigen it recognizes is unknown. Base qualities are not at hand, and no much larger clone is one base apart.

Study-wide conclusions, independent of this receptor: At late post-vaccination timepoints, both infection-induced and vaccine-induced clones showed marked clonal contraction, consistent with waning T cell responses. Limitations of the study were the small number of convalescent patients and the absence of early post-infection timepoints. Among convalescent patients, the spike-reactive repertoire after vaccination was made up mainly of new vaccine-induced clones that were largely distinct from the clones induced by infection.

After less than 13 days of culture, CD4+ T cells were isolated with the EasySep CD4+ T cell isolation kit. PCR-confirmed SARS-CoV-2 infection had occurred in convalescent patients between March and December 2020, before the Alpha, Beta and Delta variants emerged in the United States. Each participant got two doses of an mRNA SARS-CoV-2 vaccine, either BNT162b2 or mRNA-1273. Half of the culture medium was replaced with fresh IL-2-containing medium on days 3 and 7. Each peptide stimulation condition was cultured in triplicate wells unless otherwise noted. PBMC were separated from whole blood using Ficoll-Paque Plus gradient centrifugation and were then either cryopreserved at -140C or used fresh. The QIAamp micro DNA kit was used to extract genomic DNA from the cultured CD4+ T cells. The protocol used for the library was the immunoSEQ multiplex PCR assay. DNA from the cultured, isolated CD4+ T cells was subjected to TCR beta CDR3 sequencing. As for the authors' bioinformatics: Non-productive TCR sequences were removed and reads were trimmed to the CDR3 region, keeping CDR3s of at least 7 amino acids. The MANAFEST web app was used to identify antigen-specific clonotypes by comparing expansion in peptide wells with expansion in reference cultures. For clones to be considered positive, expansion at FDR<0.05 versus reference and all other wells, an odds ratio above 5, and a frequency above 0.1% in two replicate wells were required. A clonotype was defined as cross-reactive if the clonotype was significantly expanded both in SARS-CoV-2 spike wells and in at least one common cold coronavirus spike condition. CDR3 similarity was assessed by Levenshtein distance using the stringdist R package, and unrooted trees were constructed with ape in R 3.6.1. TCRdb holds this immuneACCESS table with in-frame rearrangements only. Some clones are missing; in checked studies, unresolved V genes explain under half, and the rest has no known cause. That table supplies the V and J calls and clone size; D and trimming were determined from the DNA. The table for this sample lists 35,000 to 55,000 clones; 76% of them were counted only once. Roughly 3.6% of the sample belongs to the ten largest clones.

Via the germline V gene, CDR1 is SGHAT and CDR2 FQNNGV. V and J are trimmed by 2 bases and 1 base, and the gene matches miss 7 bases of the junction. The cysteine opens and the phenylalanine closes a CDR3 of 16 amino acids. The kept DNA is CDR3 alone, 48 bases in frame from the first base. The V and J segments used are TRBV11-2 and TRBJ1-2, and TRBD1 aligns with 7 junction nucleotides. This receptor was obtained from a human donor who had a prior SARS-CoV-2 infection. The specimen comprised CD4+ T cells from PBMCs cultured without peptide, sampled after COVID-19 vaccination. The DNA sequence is TGTGCCAGCAGCTTAACTCTACAGGGGAATAACTATGGCTACACCTTC. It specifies CASSLTLQGNNYGYTF.